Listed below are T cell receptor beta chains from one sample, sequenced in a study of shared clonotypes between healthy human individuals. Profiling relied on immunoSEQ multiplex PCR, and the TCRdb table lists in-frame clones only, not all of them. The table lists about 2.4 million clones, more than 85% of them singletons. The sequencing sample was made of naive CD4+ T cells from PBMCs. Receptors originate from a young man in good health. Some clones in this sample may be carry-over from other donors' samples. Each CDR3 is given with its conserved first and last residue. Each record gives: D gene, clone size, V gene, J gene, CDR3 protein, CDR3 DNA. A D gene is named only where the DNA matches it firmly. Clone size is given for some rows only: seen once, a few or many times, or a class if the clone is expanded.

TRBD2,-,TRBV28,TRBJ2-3,CASSGGGLADTQYF,TGTGCCAGCAGTGGGGGAGGGCTTGCAGATACGCAGTATTTT
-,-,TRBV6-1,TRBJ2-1,CASSKGLNNEQFF,TGTGCCAGCAGTAAGGGACTGAACAATGAGCAGTTCTTC
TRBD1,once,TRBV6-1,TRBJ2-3,CASRSGTDTDTQYF,TGTGCCAGCAGGTCCGGGACAGACACAGATACGCAGTATTTT
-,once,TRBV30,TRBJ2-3,CAWGGRTDTQYF,TGTGCCTGGGGGGGACGCACAGATACGCAGTATTTT
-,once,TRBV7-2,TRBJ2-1,CASSLVYGAYNEQFF,TGTGCCAGCAGCTTAGTTTACGGGGCCTACAATGAGCAGTTCTTC
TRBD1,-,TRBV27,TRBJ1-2,CASSFRQGPLNYGYTF,TGTGCCAGCAGTTTTAGACAGGGGCCTCTTAACTATGGCTACACCTTC
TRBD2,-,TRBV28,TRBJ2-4,CASSQTSGGKNIQYF,TGTGCCAGCAGCCAGACTAGCGGAGGTAAAAACATTCAGTACTTC
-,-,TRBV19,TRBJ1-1,CASSIVRNTEAFF,TGTGCCAGTAGTATCGTCCGGAACACTGAAGCTTTCTTT
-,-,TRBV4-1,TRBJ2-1,CASSQSFSRGISYNEQFF,TGCGCCAGCAGCCAATCATTCTCGAGAGGGATCTCCTACAATGAGCAGTTCTTC
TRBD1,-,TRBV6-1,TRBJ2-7,CASRRQGPYEQYF,TGTGCCAGCAGGCGACAGGGCCCCTACGAGCAGTACTTC
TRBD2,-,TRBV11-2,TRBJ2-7,CASSSTSGGSYEQYF,TGTGCCAGCAGCTCGACCTCGGGGGGCTCCTACGAGCAGTACTTC
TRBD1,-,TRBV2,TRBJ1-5,CASSNEGQGNQPQHF,TGTGCCAGCAGCAACGAGGGACAGGGAAATCAGCCCCAGCATTTT
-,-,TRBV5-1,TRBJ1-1,CASSPQGVGGMNTEAFF,TGCGCCAGCAGCCCGCAAGGGGTAGGGGGAATGAACACTGAAGCTTTCTTT
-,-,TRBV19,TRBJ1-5,CASSISGIGNQPQHF,TGTGCCAGTAGTATATCGGGAATTGGGAATCAGCCCCAGCATTTT
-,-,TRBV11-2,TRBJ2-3,CASSLAGSTDTQYF,TGTGCCAGCAGCTTAGCGGGAAGCACAGATACGCAGTATTTT
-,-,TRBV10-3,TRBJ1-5,CAIGPGTKQDTDQPQHF,TGTGCCATCGGACCCGGGACAAAACAGGATACAGATCAGCCCCAGCATTTT
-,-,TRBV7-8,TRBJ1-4,CASSLQQGGANEKLFF,TGTGCCAGCAGCTTACAGCAGGGTGGAGCTAATGAAAAACTGTTTTTT
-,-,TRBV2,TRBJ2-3,CASRPNTDTQYF,TGTGCCAGCAGGCCCAACACAGATACGCAGTATTTT